These 9 T cell receptor beta chains share one sample of origin, sequenced in a study of yellow fever vaccine responses in identical twins. TCRdb analysed the RT-PCR reads with MiXCR anew, one entry per CDR3 protein. This repertoire shows about 4,000 distinct CDR3 sequences, roughly 86% found once; its top ten account for 1.6%. The sequencing here drew on T cells from blood (PBMCs), unsorted or a sorted subset (not recorded which), taken before or after yellow fever vaccination (not recorded which). The receptors stem from a woman younger than 35 who received the yellow fever vaccine.

This clonotype showed up just once. CDR3 region: CASGLAGGPGEQFF. CDR3 in DNA: TGTGCCAGCGGTTTAGCGGGGGGGCCAGGTGAGCAGTTCTTC. The rearrangement joins TRBV11-1 to TRBJ2-1; TRBD2 agrees at 11 bases. The CDR3 is made up of 14 amino acids. The V gene's germline CDR1 is SGHAT and CDR2 FQDESV (reference sequence). The V gene end was trimmed by 8 bases and the J gene end by 9 bases; junction bases not matched to a gene: 9.

This chain uses TRBV29-1 with TRBJ1-1; no firm D call. This CDR3 spans 15 amino acids. The ends were cut back, 3 bases at V and 1 base at J, with 15 bases in the middle. Germline V gene sequence: CDR1 SQVTM, CDR2 ANQGSEA. CDR3 bases: TGCAGCGTTGACGGACGGGGAATCACGAACACTGAAGCTTTCTTT. It is translated as CSVDGRGITNTEAFF.

The V and J genes are TRBV29-1 and TRBJ1-2; TRBD1 matches 12 bases. The CDR3 length is 16 residues. The germline CDR1 and CDR2 sequences are SQVTM and ANQGSEA. J gave up 8 bases and V 0 bases, and 10 bases lay outside the gene matches. CDR3 sequence: CSVEDGAGTGGFGYTF. Written as DNA, the CDR3 is TGCAGCGTTGAAGATGGGGCTGGGACAGGGGGCTTCGGCTACACCTTC.

The chain links TRBV13 to TRBJ1-2; TRBD1 might be the D (5 bases). CDR3 length: 14 amino acids. The V gene lost 6 bases and the J gene lost 4 bases, with 15 bases spanning the gap. Germline CDR1 PRHDT, CDR2 FYEKMQ (reference sequence). The CDR3 here is CASRWGSQGYGYTF. CDR3 in DNA: TGTGCCAGCAGATGGGGTTCCCAGGGCTATGGCTACACCTTC.

The chain combines TRBV5-1 with TRBJ2-7; no clear D. The germline CDR1 and CDR2 sequences are SGHRS and YFSETQ. The V end was cut by 1 base, the J end by 5 bases, with 10 bases between. The CDR3 has 13 residues. The DNA of the CDR3 is TGCGCCAGCAGCTTGATTAGTAGCCACGAGCAGTACTTC. Translation gives CASSLISSHEQYF.

This rearrangement joins TRBV13 to TRBJ2-2; 11 positions agree with TRBD2. With 6 bases clipped from V and 0 bases from J, the junction kept 3 bases outside the gene matches. Germline lookup yields CDR1 PRHDT and CDR2 FYEKMQ (reference sequence). CDR3 length equals 16 residues. This CDR3 is CASRLTSGTNTGELFF. For the CDR3, the DNA is TGTGCCAGCAGGTTGACTAGCGGGACGAACACCGGGGAGCTGTTTTTT.

The CDR3 reads CASSLHGYEQYF. CDR3 DNA sequence: TGTGCCAGCAGTTTACACGGATACGAGCAGTACTTC. The rearrangement uses TRBV12-3 or TRBV12-4 and TRBJ2-7, with D hard to call. This CDR3 contains 12 residues. Trimming removed 2 bases at V and 4 bases at J, with 6 bases between.

This chain links TRBV11-2 with TRBJ2-1, with D perhaps matching TRBD2 (6 bases). CDR1 and CDR2 from the germline V gene are SGHAT and FQNNGV. The CDR3 has 15 residues. The V gene lost 5 bases and the J gene lost 10 bases, with 21 bases spanning the gap. The DNA for the CDR3 is TGTGCCAGCAGCCCAGAAGGGGCAGCTAGCGTAGAGCAGTTCTTC. This sequence encodes CASSPEGAASVEQFF. Full variable domain (outside the CDR3, taken from reference TRBV11-2 and TRBJ2-1): EAGVAQSPRYKIIEKRQSVAFWCNPISGHATLYWYQQILGQGPKLLIQFQNNGVVDDSQLPKDRFSAERLKGVDSTLKIQPAKLEDSAVYLCASSPEGAASVEQFFGPGTRLTVL.

This chain uses TRBV18 with TRBJ2-5, with 10 bases fitting TRBD2. V lost 6 bases and J lost 4; bases outside the gene matches: 11. The CDR3 has 16 residues. CDR1 is KGHSH and CDR2 is LQKENI in the germline V gene. CDR3 coding DNA: TGTGCCAGCTCGCCCCTTAGCGGGAGGCTGGGAGAGACCCAGTACTTC. Translated: CASSPLSGRLGETQYF. The full variable domain, rest sourced from reference TRBV18 and TRBJ2-5, is NAGVMQNPRHLVRRRGQEARLRCSPMKGHSHVYWYRQLPEEGLKFMVYLQKENIIDESGMPKERFSAEFPKEGPSILRIQQVVRGDSAAYFCASSPLSGRLGETQYFGPGTRLLVL.